A selection of T cell receptor beta chains follows, all from one sample in a study of T cell responses to AZD1222 COVID-19 vaccine. TCRdb's copy holds only in-frame clones and misses some; the assay was immunoSEQ multiplex PCR. The repertoire holds about 160,000 clones, with 92% as singletons. This material consisted of peripheral blood, taken on day 0 of MenACWY control vaccination. The receptors were gathered from an adult in good health. Each CDR3 is given with its conserved first and last residue. Each record gives: CDR3 DNA, CDR3 protein, J gene, V gene, D gene, clone size. The D gene is left open where the match is weak. Clone sizes are given selectively: once, few, many, or a class where the clone is expanded.

DNA: TGTGCTAGCAGCTTAGAACGGGTAATGGGCCAAGAGACCCAGTACTTC
CDR3: CASSLERVMGQETQYF
J: TRBJ2-5
V: TRBV7-7
D: NA
size: NA

DNA: TGTGCCAGCTCTTCCGGGACAGGGGCCTCCCAGCCCCAGCATTTT
CDR3: CASSSGTGASQPQHF
J: TRBJ1-5
V: TRBV18
D: TRBD1
size: NA

DNA: TGTGCCAGCAGTTACGGCGCTGCCTCCGGCACAGATACGCAGTATTTT
CDR3: CASSYGAASGTDTQYF
J: TRBJ2-3
V: TRBV6-5
D: NA
size: NA

DNA: TGTGCCAGCGCCCGAGATAGCAATCAGCCCCAGCATTTT
CDR3: CASARDSNQPQHF
J: TRBJ1-5
V: TRBV2
D: NA
size: once

DNA: TGTGCCAGTACGGGACAGACATCGAACACCGGGGAGCTGTTTTTT
CDR3: CASTGQTSNTGELFF
J: TRBJ2-2
V: TRBV19
D: TRBD1
size: NA

DNA: TGTGCCAGCTCACCACTTGGGCCGAGGCCCACCGGGGAGCTGTTTTTT
CDR3: CASSPLGPRPTGELFF
J: TRBJ2-2
V: TRBV18
D: NA
size: NA

DNA: TGTGCCACTATACGGACCTACACCGGGGAGCTGTTTTTT
CDR3: CATIRTYTGELFF
J: TRBJ2-2
V: TRBV19
D: NA
size: NA

DNA: TGTGCCAGCAGCGTAGACGGGGGGTTGAATACGCAGTATTTT
CDR3: CASSVDGGLNTQYF
J: TRBJ2-3
V: TRBV9
D: TRBD2
size: NA

DNA: TGTGCCAGCAGGACTAGCGCGTACAATGAGCAGTTCTTC
CDR3: CASRTSAYNEQFF
J: TRBJ2-1
V: TRBV6-5
D: TRBD2
size: NA

DNA: TGTGCCAGCAGCTTAGGGGGGAATGCTGAAGCTTTCTTT
CDR3: CASSLGGNAEAFF
J: TRBJ1-1
V: TRBV7-2
D: NA
size: NA